A selection of T cell receptor beta chains follows, all from one sample in a study of CD8+ T cells in alopecia areata. The table came from immunoSEQ multiplex PCR; TCRdb's copy has only in-frame clones and leaves some out. The data show some 56,000 clones, about 96% seen once. This material consisted of CD8+ T cells sorted from blood, taken at week 0. The receptors were sampled from a human donor with alopecia areata. The CDR3 runs from the conserved cysteine through the conserved F or W. A D gene is named only where the DNA matches it firmly. Rows may omit the clone size; those that give it use once, few, many or a size class.

v_gene: TRBV15
j_gene: TRBJ2-2
len: 12
abundance: once
d_gene: NA
CDR3aa: CATLRSTGELFF
CDR3nt: TGTGCCACCCTCAGGTCCACCGGGGAGCTGTTTTTT

v_gene: TRBV11-2
j_gene: TRBJ2-1
len: 14
abundance: NA
d_gene: NA
CDR3aa: CASSLDGGHNEQFF
CDR3nt: TGTGCCAGCAGCTTAGACGGGGGGCACAATGAGCAGTTCTTC

v_gene: TRBV19
j_gene: TRBJ2-1
len: 15
abundance: NA
d_gene: TRBD2
CDR3aa: CASSMTSGGAHRQFF
CDR3nt: TGTGCCAGTAGTATGACTAGCGGGGGGGCCCATCGCCAGTTCTTC

v_gene: TRBV19
j_gene: TRBJ2-2
len: 13
abundance: NA
d_gene: NA
CDR3aa: CASSIGLSGELFF
CDR3nt: TGTGCCAGTAGTATTGGACTATCCGGGGAGCTGTTTTTT

v_gene: TRBV5-6
j_gene: TRBJ2-7
len: 15
abundance: NA
d_gene: NA
CDR3aa: CASSLPTVSSYEQYF
CDR3nt: TGTGCCAGCAGCTTGCCGACGGTAAGCTCCTACGAGCAGTACTTC

v_gene: TRBV16
j_gene: TRBJ2-3
len: 16
abundance: NA
d_gene: NA
CDR3aa: CASSQNQGRGTDTQYF
CDR3nt: TGTGCCAGCAGCCAAAACCAGGGGAGGGGAACGGATACGCAGTATTTT

v_gene: TRBV7-6
j_gene: TRBJ2-7
len: 11
abundance: NA
d_gene: NA
CDR3aa: CASSLGTEQYF
CDR3nt: TGTGCCAGCAGCCTCGGGACCGAGCAGTACTTC

v_gene: TRBV29-1
j_gene: TRBJ1-1
len: 12
abundance: NA
d_gene: TRBD1
CDR3aa: CSVATGDTEAFF
CDR3nt: TGCAGCGTCGCGACAGGGGACACTGAAGCTTTCTTT

v_gene: TRBV29-1
j_gene: TRBJ1-2
len: 14
abundance: NA
d_gene: NA
CDR3aa: CSVEDRRVDYGYTF
CDR3nt: TGCAGCGTTGAAGATCGTCGGGTGGACTATGGCTACACCTTC

v_gene: TRBV28
j_gene: TRBJ1-1
len: 13
abundance: NA
d_gene: TRBD1
CDR3aa: CASDRARNTEAFF
CDR3nt: TGTGCCAGCGACAGGGCTCGGAACACTGAAGCTTTCTTT

v_gene: TRBV7-2
j_gene: TRBJ2-7
len: 15
abundance: NA
d_gene: TRBD1
CDR3aa: CASSLKDRGHYEQYF
CDR3nt: TGTGCCAGCAGCTTAAAGGACAGGGGCCACTACGAGCAGTACTTC

v_gene: TRBV18
j_gene: TRBJ2-7
len: 14
abundance: NA
d_gene: TRBD1
CDR3aa: CASSAGQGWYEQYF
CDR3nt: TGTGCCAGCTCGGCGGGACAGGGGTGGTACGAGCAGTACTTC

v_gene: TRBV4-3
j_gene: TRBJ2-2
len: 17
abundance: NA
d_gene: TRBD2
CDR3aa: CASSQPLAGGNTGELFF
CDR3nt: TGCGCCAGCAGCCAACCGCTAGCGGGGGGGAACACCGGGGAGCTGTTTTTT

v_gene: TRBV15
j_gene: TRBJ2-7
len: 15
abundance: NA
d_gene: NA
CDR3aa: CATSRGTSEFYEQYF
CDR3nt: TGTGCCACCAGCAGAGGTACTAGTGAATTCTACGAGCAGTACTTC

v_gene: TRBV4-1
j_gene: TRBJ1-5
len: 20
abundance: NA
d_gene: NA
CDR3aa: CASSQDSGEEIRYSNQPQHF
CDR3nt: TGCGCCAGCAGCCAAGATTCAGGGGAGGAAATCCGTTATAGCAATCAGCCCCAGCATTTT

v_gene: TRBV19
j_gene: TRBJ1-2
len: 14
abundance: NA
d_gene: NA
CDR3aa: CASSILRGEDGYTF
CDR3nt: TGTGCCAGTAGTATTCTCAGAGGTGAAGATGGCTACACCTTC

v_gene: TRBV6-5
j_gene: TRBJ2-7
len: 14
abundance: NA
d_gene: NA
CDR3aa: CASSYGSSAYEQYF
CDR3nt: TGTGCCAGCAGTTACGGATCTTCAGCCTACGAGCAGTACTTC

v_gene: TRBV7-8
j_gene: TRBJ2-3
len: 15
abundance: NA
d_gene: NA
CDR3aa: CASGRGAPSTDTQYF
CDR3nt: TGTGCCAGCGGCCGGGGGGCCCCTAGCACAGATACGCAGTATTTT

v_gene: TRBV18
j_gene: TRBJ2-7
len: 14
abundance: NA
d_gene: NA
CDR3aa: CASSREARVYEQYF
CDR3nt: TGTGCCAGCTCAAGGGAGGCGCGTGTCTACGAGCAGTACTTC

v_gene: TRBV28
j_gene: TRBJ2-7
len: 13
abundance: NA
d_gene: TRBD1
CDR3aa: CASSLRGLNEQYF
CDR3nt: TGTGCCAGCAGTTTAAGGGGGCTCAACGAGCAGTACTTC

v_gene: TRBV7-9
j_gene: TRBJ1-2
len: 13
abundance: once
d_gene: TRBD1
CDR3aa: CASSLGQNYGYTF
CDR3nt: TGTGCCAGCAGCTTGGGACAGAACTATGGCTACACCTTC

v_gene: TRBV2
j_gene: TRBJ2-5
len: 13
abundance: NA
d_gene: NA
CDR3aa: CASSEFRMETQYF
CDR3nt: TGTGCCAGCAGTGAATTTCGCATGGAGACCCAGTACTTC

v_gene: TRBV5-6
j_gene: TRBJ2-7
len: 17
abundance: NA
d_gene: TRBD2
CDR3aa: CASSLELAGGPSYEQYF
CDR3nt: TGTGCCAGCAGCTTGGAGCTAGCGGGGGGTCCGTCCTACGAGCAGTACTTC

v_gene: TRBV29-1
j_gene: TRBJ2-5
len: 11
abundance: NA
d_gene: NA
CDR3aa: CSVEEGETQYF
CDR3nt: TGCAGCGTTGAAGAGGGGGAGACCCAGTACTTC

v_gene: TRBV4-2
j_gene: TRBJ1-4
len: 16
abundance: NA
d_gene: NA
CDR3aa: CASSSRDAGSNEKLFF
CDR3nt: TGTGCCAGCAGCTCCCGAGACGCAGGGAGCAATGAAAAACTGTTTTTT

v_gene: TRBV5-6
j_gene: TRBJ2-2
len: 14
abundance: NA
d_gene: NA
CDR3aa: CASSLGAGVGELFF
CDR3nt: TGTGCCAGCAGCTTGGGCGCTGGGGTCGGGGAGCTGTTTTTT

v_gene: TRBV5-4
j_gene: TRBJ2-1
len: 13
abundance: NA
d_gene: TRBD2
CDR3aa: CASRGLAGNEQFF
CDR3nt: TGTGCCAGCAGGGGACTAGCTGGGAATGAGCAGTTCTTC

v_gene: TRBV19
j_gene: TRBJ2-7
len: 13
abundance: NA
d_gene: NA
CDR3aa: CASSPRDLYEQYF
CDR3nt: TGTGCCAGTAGTCCCCGCGACTTGTACGAGCAGTACTTC

v_gene: TRBV29-1
j_gene: TRBJ2-7
len: 13
abundance: once
d_gene: TRBD1
CDR3aa: CSVGAGGSYEQYF
CDR3nt: TGCAGCGTTGGCGCAGGGGGCTCCTACGAGCAGTACTTC

v_gene: TRBV4-2
j_gene: TRBJ2-5
len: 20
abundance: NA
d_gene: TRBD2
CDR3aa: CASSQDSASGGPVYQETQYF
CDR3nt: TGTGCCAGCAGCCAAGATTCGGCTAGCGGGGGGCCGGTGTACCAAGAGACCCAGTACTTC

v_gene: TRBV9
j_gene: TRBJ1-2
len: 15
abundance: NA
d_gene: NA
CDR3aa: CASSAGGFGGTGYTF
CDR3nt: TGTGCCAGCAGCGCAGGCGGGTTTGGGGGAACTGGCTACACCTTC

v_gene: TRBV4-1
j_gene: TRBJ2-3
len: 16
abundance: NA
d_gene: NA
CDR3aa: CASSQDGAGAADTQYF
CDR3nt: TGCGCCAGCAGCCAAGATGGGGCGGGGGCGGCAGATACGCAGTATTTT

v_gene: TRBV7-9
j_gene: TRBJ2-6
len: 18
abundance: NA
d_gene: NA
CDR3aa: CASSLTTMGLSGANVLTF
CDR3nt: TGTGCCAGCAGCTTAACTACAATGGGGTTATCTGGGGCCAACGTCCTGACTTTC

v_gene: TRBV2
j_gene: TRBJ2-1
len: 12
abundance: NA
d_gene: NA
CDR3aa: CASSGLYNEQFF
CDR3nt: TGTGCCAGCAGTGGGTTATACAATGAGCAGTTCTTC

v_gene: TRBV4-1
j_gene: TRBJ1-6
len: 16
abundance: NA
d_gene: TRBD1
CDR3aa: CASSQYGQGGASPLHF
CDR3nt: TGCGCCAGCAGCCAATATGGACAGGGTGGGGCTTCACCCCTCCACTTT

v_gene: TRBV7-9
j_gene: TRBJ1-2
len: 15
abundance: NA
d_gene: NA
CDR3aa: CASSRGASINYGYTF
CDR3nt: TGTGCCAGCAGCCGCGGGGCGTCAATTAACTATGGCTACACCTTC

v_gene: TRBV29-1
j_gene: TRBJ2-1
len: 12
abundance: NA
d_gene: NA
CDR3aa: CSVEERLYEQFF
CDR3nt: TGCAGCGTTGAGGAAAGGTTGTATGAGCAGTTCTTC

v_gene: TRBV20-1
j_gene: TRBJ1-2
len: 11
abundance: NA
d_gene: NA
CDR3aa: CSARTPYGYTF
CDR3nt: TGCAGTGCCAGAACCCCATATGGCTACACCTTC

v_gene: TRBV9
j_gene: TRBJ2-1
len: 15
abundance: NA
d_gene: NA
CDR3aa: CASSKSGLQYNEQFF
CDR3nt: TGTGCCAGTAGCAAATCGGGACTCCAGTACAATGAGCAGTTCTTC

v_gene: TRBV2
j_gene: TRBJ1-1
len: 12
abundance: NA
d_gene: NA
CDR3aa: CASSEGQPEAFF
CDR3nt: TGTGCCAGCAGTGAAGGACAGCCAGAAGCTTTCTTT

v_gene: TRBV5-6
j_gene: TRBJ1-2
len: 16
abundance: once
d_gene: NA
CDR3aa: CASSERGESGRYGYTF
CDR3nt: TGTGCCAGCAGCGAACGAGGGGAATCTGGCCGATATGGCTACACCTTC

v_gene: TRBV7-3
j_gene: TRBJ2-5
len: 15
abundance: NA
d_gene: TRBD1
CDR3aa: CASSLGTASQETQYF
CDR3nt: TGTGCCAGCAGCTTAGGGACAGCCAGTCAAGAGACCCAGTACTTC

v_gene: TRBV4-1
j_gene: TRBJ2-1
len: 16
abundance: NA
d_gene: NA
CDR3aa: CASRLRWGMGSNEQFF
CDR3nt: TGCGCCAGCAGACTTAGATGGGGGATGGGTAGCAATGAGCAGTTCTTC

v_gene: TRBV4-1
j_gene: TRBJ2-7
len: 17
abundance: NA
d_gene: NA
CDR3aa: CASSQETDRIRDYEQYF
CDR3nt: TGCGCCAGCAGCCAAGAAACGGACCGAATCAGGGACTACGAGCAGTACTTC

v_gene: TRBV29-1
j_gene: TRBJ1-1
len: 13
abundance: NA
d_gene: TRBD1
CDR3aa: CSVGGQRNTEAFF
CDR3nt: TGCAGCGTTGGGGGACAGAGGAACACTGAAGCTTTCTTT

v_gene: TRBV4-3
j_gene: TRBJ2-7
len: 13
abundance: NA
d_gene: TRBD2
CDR3aa: CASSQGLAGEQYF
CDR3nt: TGCGCCAGCAGCCAAGGACTAGCAGGCGAGCAGTACTTC

v_gene: TRBV2
j_gene: TRBJ2-3
len: 13
abundance: NA
d_gene: TRBD2
CDR3aa: CASLSGGADTQYF
CDR3nt: TGTGCCAGCCTTAGCGGGGGGGCAGATACGCAGTATTTT